This T cell receptor beta chain was documented in a study of shared clonotypes between healthy human individuals. The protocol was immunoSEQ multiplex PCR, while the TCRdb copy is restricted to in-frame clones and leaves out a portion. The profile shows approximately 1,500,000 clones, approximately 98% of them singletons. The CDR3 sequence is 12 residues long. With 3 bases removed from V and 5 bases from J, the gap between germline ends came to 7 bases. CDR1 and CDR2 from the germline V gene are SGHAT and FQNNGV. Material for sequencing was naive CD4+ T cells sorted from blood. Regarding subset: CD45RA+ positively selected. The chain uses TRBV11-2 and TRBJ1-1; D gene unclear. The source is a man younger than 45 in good health. The CDR3 region is CASSFYGTEAFF. Here the CDR3 DNA reads TGTGCCAGCAGCTTTTATGGGACTGAAGCTTTCTTT.